The next 4 T cell receptor beta chains were all read from a single sample in a study of cytomegalovirus exposure and HLA in healthy donors. The PCR made use of 60 Vbeta and 13 Jbeta primers. The method was immunoSEQ multiplex PCR; TCRdb's version includes in-frame clones alone and lacks a portion of them. The sample shows about 160,000 clones, around 75% of them seen only once. The sample was PBMCs. The receptors originated from a woman aged 45-65 years in good health and CMV-seropositive.

The chain links TRBV4-2 to TRBJ2-2; D is undetermined. This CDR3 has 11 residues. CDR1 is LGHNA, CDR2 YNFKEQ, per germline. The ends were cut back, 6 bases at V and 7 bases at J, with 6 bases in the middle. The CDR3 loop is CASSRFGELFF. CDR3 coding DNA: TGTGCCAGCAGTCGGTTCGGGGAGCTGTTTTTT.

The chain is built from TRBV6-6 and TRBJ1-2, with D hard to call. Per the germline V gene, CDR1 is MNHNY and CDR2 is SVGAGI (reference sequence). The V end lost 6 bases, the J end lost 8 bases, and 13 bases lay between the germline ends. This CDR3 comprises 12 residues. For the CDR3, the DNA is TGTGCCAGCAGCAGGATTGAGGGAGGCTACACCTTC. It codes for CASSRIEGGYTF.

In this sample, this clone is large (0.1 to 1%). V usage is TRBV11-3 and J usage is TRBJ2-5, with a possible D match to TRBD1 (6 bases). Germline CDR1 and CDR2: SGHNT and YENEEA. The CDR3 has 13 residues. The V and J ends lost 5 bases and 2 bases respectively, with 9 bases between them. As DNA, the CDR3 is TGTGCCAGCAGCCCGGGGACACAAGAGACCCAGTACTTC. Residues: CASSPGTQETQYF. The full variable domain, in which reference TRBV11-3 and TRBJ2-5 provide the parts outside the CDR3, is EAGVVQSPRYKIIEKKQPVAFWCNPISGHNTLYWYLQNLGQGPELLIRYENEEAVDDSQLPKDRFSAERLKGVDSTLKIQPAELGDSAVYLCASSPGTQETQYFGPGTRLLVL.

Points on this clone: Relative to the germline gene, one junction end is altered; a read error may explain this. This sequence joins TRBV5-1 and TRBJ2-1; 7 nucleotides line up with TRBD2. The CDR3 totals 16 residues. Germline loops: CDR1 SGHRS, CDR2 YFSETQ. The CDR3 nucleotides are TGCGCCAGCAGTTTGGGAGCGGGACTAATAGGAAATGAGCAGTTCTTC. This translates into CASSLGAGLIGNEQFF.